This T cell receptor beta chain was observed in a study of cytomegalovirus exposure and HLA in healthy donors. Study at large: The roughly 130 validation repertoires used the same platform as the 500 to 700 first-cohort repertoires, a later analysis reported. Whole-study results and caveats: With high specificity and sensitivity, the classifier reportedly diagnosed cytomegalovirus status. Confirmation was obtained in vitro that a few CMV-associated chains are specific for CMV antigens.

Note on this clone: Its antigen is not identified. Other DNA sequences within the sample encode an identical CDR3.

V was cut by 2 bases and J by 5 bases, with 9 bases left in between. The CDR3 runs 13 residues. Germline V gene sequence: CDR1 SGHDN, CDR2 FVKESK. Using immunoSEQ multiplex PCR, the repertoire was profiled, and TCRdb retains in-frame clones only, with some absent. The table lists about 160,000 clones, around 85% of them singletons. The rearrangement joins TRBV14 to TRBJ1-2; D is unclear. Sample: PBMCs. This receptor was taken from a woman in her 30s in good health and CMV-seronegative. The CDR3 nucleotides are TGTGCCAGCAGCCAAAAGCTAGGTTATGGCTACACCTTC. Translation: CASSQKLGYGYTF.